This T cell receptor beta chain was documented in a study of T cell responses to AZD1222 COVID-19 vaccine. Clones were sequenced by immunoSEQ multiplex PCR, and TCRdb holds only the in-frame ones, with some missing. The sample carries 60,000 to 75,000 clones, 80% to 90% recorded once. Study outcomes and limitations: Of spike-specific TCRs, nearly half reportedly target regions left unmutated in variants. Only five to seven individuals given AZD1222 were seropositive at baseline.

Remarks on this clone: What it recognizes is unknown. One end of the junction fails to match germline, which may point to a read error.

Germline V gene lookup returns CDR1 SEHNR and CDR2 FQNEAQ (reference sequence). The CDR3 covers 16 residues. Source: peripheral blood, taken 28 days after the second AZD1222 dose. This clonotype was sampled from an adult who received the AZD1222 COVID-19 vaccine. The chain uses TRBV7-9 and TRBJ1-1; TRBD1 matches 9 bases. The CDR3 DNA sequence: TGTGCCAGCAGGTTAGCGTCGGGACAGGGCAAAACTGAAGCTTTCTTT. The encoded protein is CASRLASGQGKTEAFF.